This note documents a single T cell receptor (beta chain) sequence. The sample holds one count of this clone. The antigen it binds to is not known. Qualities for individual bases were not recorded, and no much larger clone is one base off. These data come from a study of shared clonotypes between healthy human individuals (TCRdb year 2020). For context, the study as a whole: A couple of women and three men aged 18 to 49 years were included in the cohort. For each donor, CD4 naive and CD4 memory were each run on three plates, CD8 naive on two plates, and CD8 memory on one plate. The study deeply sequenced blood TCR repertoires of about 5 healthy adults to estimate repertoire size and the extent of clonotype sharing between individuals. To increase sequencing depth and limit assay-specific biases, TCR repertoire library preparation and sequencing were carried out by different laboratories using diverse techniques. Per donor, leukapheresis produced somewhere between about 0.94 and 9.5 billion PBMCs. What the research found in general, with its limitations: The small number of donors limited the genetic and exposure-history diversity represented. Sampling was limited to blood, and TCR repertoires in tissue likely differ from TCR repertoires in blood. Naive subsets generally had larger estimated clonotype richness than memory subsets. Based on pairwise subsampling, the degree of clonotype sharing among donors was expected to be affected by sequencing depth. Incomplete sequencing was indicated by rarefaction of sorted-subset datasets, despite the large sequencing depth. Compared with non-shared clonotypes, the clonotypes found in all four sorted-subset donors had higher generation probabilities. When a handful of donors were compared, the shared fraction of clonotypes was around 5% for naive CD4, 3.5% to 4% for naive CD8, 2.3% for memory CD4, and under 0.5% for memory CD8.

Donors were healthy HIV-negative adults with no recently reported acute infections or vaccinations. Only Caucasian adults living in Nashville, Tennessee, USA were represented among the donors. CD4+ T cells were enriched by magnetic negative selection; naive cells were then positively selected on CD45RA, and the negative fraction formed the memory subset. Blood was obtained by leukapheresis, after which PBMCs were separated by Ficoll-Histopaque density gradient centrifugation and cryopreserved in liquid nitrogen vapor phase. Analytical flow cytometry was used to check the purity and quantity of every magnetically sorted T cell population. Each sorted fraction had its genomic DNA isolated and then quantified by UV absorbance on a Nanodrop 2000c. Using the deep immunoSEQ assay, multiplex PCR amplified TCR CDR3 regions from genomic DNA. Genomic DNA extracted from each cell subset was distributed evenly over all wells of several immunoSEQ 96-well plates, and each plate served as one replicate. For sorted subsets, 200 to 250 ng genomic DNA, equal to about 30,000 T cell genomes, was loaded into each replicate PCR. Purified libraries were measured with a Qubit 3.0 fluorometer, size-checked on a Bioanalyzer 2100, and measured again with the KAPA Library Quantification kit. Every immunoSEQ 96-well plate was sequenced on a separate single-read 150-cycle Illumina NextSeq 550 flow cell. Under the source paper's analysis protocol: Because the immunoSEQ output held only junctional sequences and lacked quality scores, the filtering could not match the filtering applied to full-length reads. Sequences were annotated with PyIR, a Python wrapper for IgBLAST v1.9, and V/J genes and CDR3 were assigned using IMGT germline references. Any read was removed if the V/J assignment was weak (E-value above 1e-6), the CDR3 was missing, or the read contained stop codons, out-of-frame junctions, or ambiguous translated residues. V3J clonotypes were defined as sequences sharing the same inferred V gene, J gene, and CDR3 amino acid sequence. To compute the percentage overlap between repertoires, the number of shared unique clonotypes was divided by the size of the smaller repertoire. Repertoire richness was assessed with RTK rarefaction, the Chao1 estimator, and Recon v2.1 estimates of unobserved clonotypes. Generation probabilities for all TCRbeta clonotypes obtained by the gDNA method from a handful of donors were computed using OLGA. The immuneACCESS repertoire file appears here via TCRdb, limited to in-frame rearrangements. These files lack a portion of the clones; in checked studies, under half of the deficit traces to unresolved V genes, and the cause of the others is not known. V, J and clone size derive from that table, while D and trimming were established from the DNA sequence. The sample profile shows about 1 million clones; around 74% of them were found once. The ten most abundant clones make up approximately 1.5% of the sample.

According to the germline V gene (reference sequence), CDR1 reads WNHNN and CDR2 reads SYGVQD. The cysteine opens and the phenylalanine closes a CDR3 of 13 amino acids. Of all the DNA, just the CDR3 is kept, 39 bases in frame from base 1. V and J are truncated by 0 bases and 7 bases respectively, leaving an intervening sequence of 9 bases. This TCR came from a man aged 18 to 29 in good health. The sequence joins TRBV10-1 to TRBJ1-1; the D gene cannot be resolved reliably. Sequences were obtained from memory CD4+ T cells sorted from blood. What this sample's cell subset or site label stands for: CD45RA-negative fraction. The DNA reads TGCGCCAGCAGTGAGTCGGGGAAGGGTGAAGCTTTCTTT. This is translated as CASSESGKGEAFF.